Listed below are T cell receptor beta chains from one sample, sequenced in a study of T cells in localized non-small cell lung cancer. Some clones are missing from TCRdb's copy, which holds only in-frame ones; the method was immunoSEQ multiplex PCR. The sample lists just over 70,000 clones; roughly 90% were seen once. The sequencing used peripheral blood, collected before any cancer treatment. The source is a male donor aged 60 or over with stage III squamous cell lung carcinoma. The CDR3 runs from the conserved cysteine through the conserved F or W. Fields, in order: clone size, D gene, J gene, V gene, CDR3 DNA, CDR3 protein. The D gene is left open where the match is weak. Clone size is shown for a subset of rows, as once, few, many or a class of expanded clone.

size: NA; D: NA; J: TRBJ1-1; V: TRBV7-3; DNA: TGTGCCAGCAGCCCCCGTGTAGACAGCGTGAACACTGAAGCTTTCTTT; CDR3: CASSPRVDSVNTEAFF
size: NA; D: NA; J: TRBJ1-1; V: TRBV29-1; DNA: TGCAGCGTTGAAAAGGGGACGGGCACTGAAGCTTTCTTT; CDR3: CSVEKGTGTEAFF
size: NA; D: NA; J: TRBJ1-1; V: TRBV6-6; DNA: TGTGCCAGCAGTTACGAGGGCGGGAGGGGCGATGGGGCTTTCTTT; CDR3: CASSYEGGRGDGAFF
size: NA; D: NA; J: TRBJ1-6; V: TRBV11-2; DNA: TGTGCCAGCAGCTTGGGCGGGACGGTAAATTCACCCCTCCACTTT; CDR3: CASSLGGTVNSPLHF
size: NA; D: TRBD1; J: TRBJ1-5; V: TRBV7-2; DNA: TGTGCCAGCAGCTTAGGACAGGGAGGAAGCAATCAGCCCCAGCATTTT; CDR3: CASSLGQGGSNQPQHF
size: once; D: NA; J: TRBJ1-5; V: TRBV2; DNA: TGTGCCAGCAGAGGTCGTACAGTCTCGGGCCTTTATAGCAATCAGCCCCAGCATTTT; CDR3: CASRGRTVSGLYSNQPQHF
size: NA; D: NA; J: TRBJ1-5; V: TRBV28; DNA: TGTGCCAGCAGGCTTATCCAGGTGAATCAGCCCCAGCATTTT; CDR3: CASRLIQVNQPQHF
size: NA; D: TRBD1; J: TRBJ1-2; V: TRBV4-2; DNA: TGTGCCAGCAGCCAAGAGTACAGGGGATATGGCTACACCTTC; CDR3: CASSQEYRGYGYTF
size: NA; D: NA; J: TRBJ2-1; V: TRBV4-3; DNA: TGCGCCAGCAGCCAAGCGGAGGGCCTAACCCCCGGGGAGCAGTTCTTC; CDR3: CASSQAEGLTPGEQFF
size: NA; D: NA; J: TRBJ1-1; V: TRBV10-1; DNA: TGCGCCAGTCAACCCATAGGGGGGACGGAAGCTTTCTTT; CDR3: CASQPIGGTEAFF
size: NA; D: NA; J: TRBJ2-2; V: TRBV9; DNA: TGTGCCAGCAGCGTGGCGAGCGGGTACCGTCCCGGGGAGCTGTTTTTT; CDR3: CASSVASGYRPGELFF
size: NA; D: TRBD1; J: TRBJ1-3; V: TRBV7-2; DNA: TGTGCCAGCAGCCCCGAGGGGACAGGGACTGGAAACACCATATATTTT; CDR3: CASSPEGTGTGNTIYF
size: NA; D: NA; J: TRBJ2-7; V: TRBV27; DNA: TGTGCCAGCAGTTCCCCAGGACGGATCTCCTACGAGCAGTACTTC; CDR3: CASSSPGRISYEQYF
size: NA; D: TRBD1; J: TRBJ1-4; V: TRBV19; DNA: TGTGCCAGTACGGGACAGGGTAATGAAAAACTGTTTTTT; CDR3: CASTGQGNEKLFF